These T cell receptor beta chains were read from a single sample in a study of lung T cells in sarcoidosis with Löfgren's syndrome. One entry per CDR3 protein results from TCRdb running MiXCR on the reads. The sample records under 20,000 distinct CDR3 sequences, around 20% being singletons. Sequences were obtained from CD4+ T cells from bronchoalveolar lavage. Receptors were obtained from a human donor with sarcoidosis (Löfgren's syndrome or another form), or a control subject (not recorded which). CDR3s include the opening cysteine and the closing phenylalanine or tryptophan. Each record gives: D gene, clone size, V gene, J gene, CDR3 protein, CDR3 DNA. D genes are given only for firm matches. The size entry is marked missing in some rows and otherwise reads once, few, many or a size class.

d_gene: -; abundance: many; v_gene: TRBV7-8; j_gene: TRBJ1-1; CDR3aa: CASTRSGGGLGTEAFF; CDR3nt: TGTGCCAGCACAAGATCTGGGGGGGGATTAGGCACTGAAGCTTTCTTT
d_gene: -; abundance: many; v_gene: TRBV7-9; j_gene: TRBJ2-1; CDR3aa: CASSPRDLNEQFF; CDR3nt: TGTGCCAGCAGCCCCCGGGACCTCAATGAGCAGTTCTTC
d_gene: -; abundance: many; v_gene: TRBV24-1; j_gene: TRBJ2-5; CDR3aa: CATSAEGTQYF; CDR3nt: TGTGCCACCAGTGCCGAAGGGACCCAGTACTTC
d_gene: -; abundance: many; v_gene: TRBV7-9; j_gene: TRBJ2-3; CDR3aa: CASSLIGPDTQYF; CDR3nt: TGTGCCAGCAGCTTAATTGGTCCAGATACGCAGTATTTT
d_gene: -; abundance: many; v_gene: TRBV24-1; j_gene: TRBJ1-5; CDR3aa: CATSDPESGRGRQPQHF; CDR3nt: TGTGCCACCAGTGATCCGGAAAGCGGCAGGGGTAGGCAGCCCCAGCATTTT
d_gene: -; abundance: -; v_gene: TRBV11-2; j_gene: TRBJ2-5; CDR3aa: CASSIRSEETQYF; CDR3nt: TGTGCCAGCAGCATCCGCTCCGAAGAGACCCAGTACTTC
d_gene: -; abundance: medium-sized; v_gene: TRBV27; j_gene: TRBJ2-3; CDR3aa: CASSPRGAGSTDTQYF; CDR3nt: TGTGCCAGCAGCCCTCGGGGGGCGGGGAGCACAGATACGCAGTATTTT
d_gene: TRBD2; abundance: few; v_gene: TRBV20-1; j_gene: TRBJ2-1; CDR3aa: CSAKILAGGSYNEQFF; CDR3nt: TGCAGTGCTAAGATACTAGCGGGAGGTTCCTACAATGAGCAGTTCTTC
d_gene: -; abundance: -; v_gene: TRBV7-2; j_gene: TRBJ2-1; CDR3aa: CASSLGGSNEQFF; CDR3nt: TGTGCCAGCAGCTTAGGCGGTAGCAATGAGCAGTTCTTC
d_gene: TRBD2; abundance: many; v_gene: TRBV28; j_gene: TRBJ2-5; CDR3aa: CASTPRTSEKTQYF; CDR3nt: TGTGCCAGCACCCCTCGGACTAGCGAGAAGACCCAGTACTTC
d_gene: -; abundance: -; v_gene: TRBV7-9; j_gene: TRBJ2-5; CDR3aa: CASSPNFQLNQETQCF; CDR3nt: TGTGCCAGCAGCCCAAATTTTCAGCTGAACCAAGAGACCCAGTGCTTC
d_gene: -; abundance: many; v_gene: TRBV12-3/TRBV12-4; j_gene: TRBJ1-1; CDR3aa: CASTDYTEAFF; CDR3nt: TGTGCCAGCACGGACTACACTGAAGCTTTCTTT
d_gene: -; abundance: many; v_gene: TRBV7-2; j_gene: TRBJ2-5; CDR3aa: CASSLGGSGKETQYF; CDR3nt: TGTGCCAGCAGCTTAGGAGGTAGCGGCAAAGAGACCCAGTACTTC
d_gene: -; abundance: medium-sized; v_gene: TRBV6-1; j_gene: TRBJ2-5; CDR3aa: CASSIDRGKQYF; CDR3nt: TGTGCCAGCAGTATCGATAGGGGGAAGCAGTACTTC
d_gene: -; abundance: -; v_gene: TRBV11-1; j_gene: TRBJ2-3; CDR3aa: CASGREMVGADTQYF; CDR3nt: TGTGCCAGCGGCCGGGAGATGGTTGGGGCAGATACACAGTATTTT
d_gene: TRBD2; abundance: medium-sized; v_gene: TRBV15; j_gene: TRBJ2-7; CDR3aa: CATSRDSAGAREQYF; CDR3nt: TGTGCCACCAGCAGAGATTCGGCGGGAGCGCGGGAGCAGTACTTC
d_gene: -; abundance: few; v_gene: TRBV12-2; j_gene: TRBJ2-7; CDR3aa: CASRLVGRVTTTNCEQYF; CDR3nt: TGTGCAAGTCGCTTAGTCGGGAGGGTAACAACTACTAACTGCGAGCAGTACTTC
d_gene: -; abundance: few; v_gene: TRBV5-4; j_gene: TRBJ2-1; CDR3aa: CASSLGLGEQFF; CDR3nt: TGTGCCAGCAGCTTGGGACTCGGTGAGCAGTTCTTC
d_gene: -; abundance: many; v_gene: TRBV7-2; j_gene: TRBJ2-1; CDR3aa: CASSRVGEEQFF; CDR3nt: TGTGCCAGCAGCCGGGTGGGGGAGGAGCAGTTCTTC
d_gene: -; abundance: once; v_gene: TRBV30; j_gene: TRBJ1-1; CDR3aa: CAWRTSGGRKNTEAFF; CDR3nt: TGTGCCTGGAGGACCTCCGGAGGACGAAAGAACACTGAAGCTTTCTTT
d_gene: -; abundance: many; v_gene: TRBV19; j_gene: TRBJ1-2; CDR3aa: CASIGGRGYGYTF; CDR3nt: TGTGCCAGTATCGGGGGGCGAGGATATGGCTACACCTTC
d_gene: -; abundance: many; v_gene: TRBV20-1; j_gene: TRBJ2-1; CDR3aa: CSARSPMRVRNEQFF; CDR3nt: TGCAGTGCTAGATCCCCTATGAGAGTTCGGAATGAGCAGTTCTTC
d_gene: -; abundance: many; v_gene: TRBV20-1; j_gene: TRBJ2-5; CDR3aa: CSANQETQYF; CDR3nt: TGCAGTGCTAATCAAGAGACCCAGTACTTC
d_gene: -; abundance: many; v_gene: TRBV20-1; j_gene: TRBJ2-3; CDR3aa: CSARDLRTSTDTQYF; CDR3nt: TGCAGTGCTAGAGATCTAAGAACTAGCACAGATACGCAGTATTTT
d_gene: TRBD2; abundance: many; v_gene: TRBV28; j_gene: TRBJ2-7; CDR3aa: CASIAADGGKDSYEQYF; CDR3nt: TGTGCCAGCATTGCCGCGGACGGGGGGAAAGACTCCTACGAGCAGTACTTC
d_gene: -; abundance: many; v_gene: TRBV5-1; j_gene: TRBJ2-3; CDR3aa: CASSQGRGTDTQYF; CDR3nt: TGCGCCAGCAGCCAAGGCAGGGGCACAGATACGCAGTATTTT
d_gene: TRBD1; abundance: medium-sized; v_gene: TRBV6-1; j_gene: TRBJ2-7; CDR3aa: CASRTGTDNSYEQYF; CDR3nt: TGTGCCAGCAGAACCGGGACAGATAACTCCTACGAGCAGTACTTC
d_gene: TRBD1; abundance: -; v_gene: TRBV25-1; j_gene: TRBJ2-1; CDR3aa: CASSLSRGHGDNEQFF; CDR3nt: TGTGCCAGCAGTCTAAGCAGGGGGCACGGGGACAATGAGCAGTTCTTC
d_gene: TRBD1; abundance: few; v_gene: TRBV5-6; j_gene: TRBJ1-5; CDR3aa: CASSLLDRDTQPQHF; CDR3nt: TGTGCCAGCAGCCTACTTGACAGGGACACTCAGCCCCAGCATTTT
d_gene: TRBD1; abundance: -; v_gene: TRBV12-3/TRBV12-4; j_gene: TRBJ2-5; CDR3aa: CASSLAEDRAETQYF; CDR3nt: TGTGCCAGCAGTTTAGCTGAGGACAGGGCAGAGACCCAGTACTTC
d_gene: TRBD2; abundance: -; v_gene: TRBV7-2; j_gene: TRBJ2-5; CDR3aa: CASSLLGTSGSFLQETQYF; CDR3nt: TGTGCCAGCAGCTTACTGGGGACTAGCGGGTCCTTTCTTCAAGAGACCCAGTACTTC
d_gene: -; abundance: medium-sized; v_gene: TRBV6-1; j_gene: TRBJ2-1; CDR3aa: CASSPTSQRGNEQFF; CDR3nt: TGTGCCAGCAGCCCGACTAGTCAGAGGGGTAATGAGCAGTTCTTC
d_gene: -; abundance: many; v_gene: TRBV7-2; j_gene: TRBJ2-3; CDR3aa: CASSLETKSDTQYF; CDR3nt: TGTGCCAGCAGCCTTGAGACTAAATCAGATACGCAGTATTTT
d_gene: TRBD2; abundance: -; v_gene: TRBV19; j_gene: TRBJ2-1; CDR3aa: CASSTSGSSYNEQFF; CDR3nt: TGTGCCAGTAGTACTAGCGGGAGCTCCTACAATGAGCAGTTCTTC
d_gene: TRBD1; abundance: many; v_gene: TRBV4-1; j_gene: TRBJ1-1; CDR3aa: CASSQDFGGQKTEAFF; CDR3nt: TGCGCCAGCAGCCAAGACTTTGGGGGACAGAAAACTGAAGCTTTCTTT
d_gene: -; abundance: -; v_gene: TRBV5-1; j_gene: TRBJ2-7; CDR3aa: CASSSSGQSFYEQYF; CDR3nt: TGCGCCAGCAGCTCCAGTGGACAGTCGTTCTACGAGCAGTACTTC
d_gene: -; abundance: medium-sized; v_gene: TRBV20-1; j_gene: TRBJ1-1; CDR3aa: CSARDSGVNTEAFF; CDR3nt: TGCAGTGCTAGAGATTCAGGGGTGAACACTGAAGCTTTCTTT
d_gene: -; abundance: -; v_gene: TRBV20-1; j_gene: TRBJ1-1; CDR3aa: CSTREGDTEAFF; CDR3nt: TGCAGTACTAGAGAAGGGGACACTGAAGCTTTCTTT